The TCR beta chain described here comes from a study of T cell changes during pregnancy in multiple sclerosis. Here immunoSEQ multiplex PCR was the method, and the copy in TCRdb shows in-frame clones only, minus some. The data contain some 13,000 clones, roughly 86% of them singletons. The V gene lost 4 bases and the J gene lost 0 bases, with 13 bases spanning the gap. The CDR3 spans 16 residues. Per the germline V gene, CDR1 is MGHRA and CDR2 is YSYEKL. The source material was CD8+ T cells from peripheral blood mononuclear cells, sampled in the second trimester of pregnancy. The chain couples TRBV4-1 to TRBJ1-5; D remains unclear. This sequence was found in a female donor in good health, enrolled as a control in a pregnancy study. The DNA for the CDR3 is TGCGCCAGCAGCCCCCGGCAGGACTTTAGCAATCAGCCCCAGCATTTT. It specifies CASSPRQDFSNQPQHF.